The present T cell receptor beta chain was sequenced within a study of blood T cell repertoires in COVID-19. Authors' data handling: For nucleated cells, counts were estimated from reference gene primer amplification. Some clones are missing from TCRdb's copy, which holds only in-frame ones; the method was immunoSEQ multiplex PCR. That table is the source of V, J and clone size, and D and trimming were worked out from the DNA. In the table there are about 160,000 clones, 70% to 90% of which are singletons. In the case of this clone: The identical CDR3 is also encoded by other nucleotide sequences in the sample.

The clonotype comes from a man in his forties with acute or convalescent COVID-19. Material: peripheral blood.

The CDR3 here is CASSPRGQLNTEAFF. The CDR3 nucleotides read TGTGCCAGCAGCCCCCGGGGACAGTTGAACACTGAAGCTTTCTTT. J is TRBJ1-1 and V is TRBV9, with TRBD1 matching 7 bases. This CDR3 contains 15 residues. Per germline, CDR1 SGDLS and CDR2 YYNGEE. V lost 4 bases and J lost 0; bases outside the gene matches: 6.